This T cell receptor (beta chain) stems from a study of T cell repertoires in cytomegalovirus infection. On the study more broadly: The public TCR beta signatures pointed to both CMV infection and matching HLA type. Study observations and caveats: Frequencies of public TCR beta families were cumulated, and this identified carriers of CMV plus the relevant HLA. Within the response measured ex vivo, HLA-C-restricted CMV-specific TCR beta clonotypes were dominant.

Germline CDR1 is SGHTA and CDR2 is FQGNSA. The CDR3 length is 13 residues. Between the trimmed V and J ends, which lost 1 base and 4 bases, there was a span of 5 bases. TCRdb re-called the reads with MiXCR, one entry per CDR3 protein. The sample includes nearly 70,000 distinct CDR3 sequences, about 22% of them seen just once. Many counts were recorded for this clonotype. Its target is not known. This sequence joins TRBV7-2 and TRBJ1-3, with unresolved D. Material: PBMCs, sequenced either directly or after in vitro stimulation (not recorded which). The TCR sequence derives from a human donor in good health (CMV status not recorded). Some clones in this sample may be carry-over from other donors' samples. This CDR3 is CASSLVKGNTIYF. DNA for the CDR3: TGTGCCAGCAGCTTAGTCAAGGGAAACACCATATATTTT.